This T cell receptor delta chain was identified in a study of γδ T cells in repeated Plasmodium falciparum infection. TCRdb called clones from the multiplex PCR reads again using CATT. The sample records over 90,000 delta-chain clones, approximately 0.92% being singletons. A word on this clone: This DNA translates differently at residue 16 from the TCRdb protein, which is that of a much larger clone; a read error is likely, and the protein shown is the DNA's own translation.

CDR3 length: 18 residues. Germline V gene sequence: CDR1 GEAIGNYY, CDR2 EKD. Bulk repertoires came from Vgamma9/Vdelta2+ or Vdelta2-negative gammadelta T cells flow-sorted from PBMC. The clonotype was recovered from a pool of human donors (malaria-infected and uninfected, not separated). V gene TRDV2 was called; the J gene was not; the D call TRDD3 from the table was never checked on the DNA. The sequenced sample was gamma-delta T cells from blood. The CDR3 coding sequence is TGTGCCTGTGACCCGATCGGCGGGGGGCGTCCCTACACCGATAAACCCATCTTT. Translating gives CACDPIGGGRPYTDKPIF.